These 25 T cell receptor beta chains came from one sample sequenced in a study of Graves' ophthalmopathy and Graves' hyperthyroidism listed by TCRdb under 2018. Reads for this sample came from an Illumina HiSeq 2000. For repertoire sequencing, the TCR beta CDR3 regions were amplified from RNA transcripts. HTBI primers and the Qiagen OneStep RT-PCR kit were used in a first-round RT-PCR, which was followed by a second-round multiplex PCR, size selection and purification. TCRdb reprocessed the public reads (quality trimming at Q25 with fastp, clone calling with MiXCR) and kept in-frame beta chains. Each entry is one CDR3 protein sequence, shown with its most common DNA and genes. This sample has roughly 400,000 distinct CDR3 sequences in its table, and 15% to 20% of those were observed once. The ten largest clones represent more than 1.5% of the sample. Sequenced material: peripheral blood. The receptors come from a woman aged 18-35 years with Graves' ophthalmopathy. Donor details come from another sample of the same person, matched by shared clones.

This clonotype showed up many times. This sequence joins TRBV6-5 and TRBJ1-3, with D perhaps matching TRBD1 (5 bases). This CDR3 contains 14 residues. Germline V gives CDR1 MNHEY, CDR2 SVGAGI. V was pared by 2 bases and J by 0 bases, with 5 bases between. The CDR3 loop is CASSYQGSGNTIYF. The CDR3 region has the DNA TGTGCCAGCAGTTACCAGGGCTCTGGAAACACCATATATTTT.

This clonotype was picked up many times. The chain combines TRBV27 with TRBJ1-5, with D possibly TRBD1 on 6 matching bases. Trimming pared 5 bases from V and 3 bases from J, leaving 11 bases between. CDR1 is MNHEY, CDR2 SMNVEV, per germline (reference sequence). The CDR3 is 14 amino acids. CDR3 region: CASSLQGYNQPQHF. As DNA, the CDR3 is TGTGCCAGCAGTCTCCAGGGGTACAATCAGCCCCAGCATTTT.

The table lists this clonotype with many counts. The J gene is TRBJ2-7, the V gene TRBV6-2 or TRBV6-3; 7 positions agree with TRBD1. With 6 bases clipped from V and 1 base from J, the junction kept 6 bases outside the gene matches. The length of the CDR3 is 14 residues. Germline CDR1 MNHEY, CDR2 SVGEGT. The CDR3 sequence is CASSQRDSSYEQYF. The CDR3 coding sequence is TGTGCCAGCAGCCAACGGGACAGTTCCTACGAGCAGTACTTC.

The chain joins TRBV10-1 to TRBJ2-7; no clear D gene. V dropped 2 bases and J dropped 6 bases, with 8 bases sitting between them. CDR1 is WNHNN, CDR2 SYGVQD, per germline (reference sequence). The CDR3 contains 12 residues. DNA of the CDR3: TGCGCCAGCAGTGAGGTCGCGACCGAGCAGTACTTC. It is translated as CASSEVATEQYF.

This clonotype has at least ten counts. The V gene is TRBV7-2, the J gene TRBJ1-3, with TRBD1 as a possible D gene (5 bases). This CDR3 spans 15 amino acids. V was pared by 3 bases and J by 2 bases, with 11 bases between. Germline V lookup: CDR1 SGHTA, CDR2 FQGNSA. CDR3 bases: TGTGCCAGCAGCTTCCTGCGGGGGGCTGGAAACACCATATATTTT. Amino acid sequence: CASSFLRGAGNTIYF.

This clonotype was seen just once. The rearrangement links TRBV5-1 to TRBJ1-1; no reliable D call. In germline, CDR1 is SGHRS, CDR2 YFSETQ. Trimming removed 2 bases from V and 0 bases from J, with 17 bases in between. The CDR3 length is 17 residues. The CDR3 region has the DNA TGCGCCAGCAGCTTCAAGGAGAGGGCTTCTATGAACACTGAAGCTTTCTTT. It encodes CASSFKERASMNTEAFF.

This clonotype was detected many times. The J gene is TRBJ2-7, the V gene TRBV7-9; 7 nucleotides match TRBD1. V shed 1 base and J 5 bases; nucleotides not matched to a gene: 5. Germline V gene lookup returns CDR1 SEHNR and CDR2 FQNEAQ (reference sequence). The CDR3 loop spans 14 amino acids. CDR3 region: CASSLGQGLDEQYF. Here the CDR3 DNA reads TGTGCCAGCAGCTTAGGACAGGGTCTGGACGAGCAGTACTTC.

This clonotype was counted at least ten times. V is TRBV12-3 or TRBV12-4 and J is TRBJ1-1; D may be TRBD1 (5 bases). Trimming stripped 4 bases from V and 1 base from J, with 10 bases between. The CDR3 has 14 residues. DNA for the CDR3: TGTGCCAGCAGTTATCAGACAGCGAACACTGAAGCTTTCTTT. It codes for CASSYQTANTEAFF.

This clonotype was picked up many times. The chain couples TRBV9 to TRBJ2-7; the D is unclear. The CDR3 runs 12 residues. The germline V and J ends were trimmed by 3 bases and 4 bases, with 8 bases remaining between them. Germline CDR1 is SGDLS and CDR2 is YYNGEE. The CDR3 bases are TGTGCCAGCAGCGCGGAAGGATACGAGCAGTACTTC. This encodes CASSAEGYEQYF.

This clonotype was detected only once. The chain carries TRBV20-1 and TRBJ2-5, with D unclear. The CDR3 has 14 residues. The germline CDR1 and CDR2 sequences are DFQATT and SNEGSKA (reference sequence). Deletions cut 0 bases from V and 7 bases from J, with 15 bases between. CDR3 coding DNA: TGCAGTGCTAGAGATCGTGGCACCTCCAGGACCCAGTACTTC. Residues: CSARDRGTSRTQYF.

This clonotype was seen ten or more times. V is TRBV6-5 and J is TRBJ1-1, with D possibly matching TRBD1 (5 bases). V was pared by 6 bases and J by 5 bases, with 16 bases between. From germline, CDR1 is MNHEY and CDR2 SVGAGI. The CDR3 sequence is 14 residues long. CDR3 DNA: TGTGCCAGCAGATTGTTGGGTCCAGGGACTGAAGCTTTCTTT. This gives the protein CASRLLGPGTEAFF.

The table lists this clonotype with many counts. This chain uses TRBV7-2 with TRBJ1-5; D uncertain. The CDR3 runs to 12 residues. From germline, CDR1 is SGHTA and CDR2 FQGNSA. V lost 3 bases to trimming and J lost 7 bases, with 7 bases between them. Here the CDR3 DNA reads TGTGCCAGCAGCTTTGGCAGCCAGCCCCAGCATTTT. This gives the protein CASSFGSQPQHF. The full variable domain, in which reference TRBV7-2 and TRBJ1-5 provide the parts outside the CDR3, is GAGVSQSPSNKVTEKGKDVELRCDPISGHTALYWYRQSLGQGLEFLIYFQGNSAPDKSGLPSDRFSAERTGGSVSTLTIQRTQQEDSAVYLCASSFGSQPQHFGDGTRLSIL.

This clonotype was picked up many times. The chain carries TRBV24-1 and TRBJ1-5; 8 nucleotides align to TRBD1. Germline CDR1 KGHDR, CDR2 SFDVKD. Unmatched junction bases numbered 9, after V lost 4 bases and J lost 8 bases. This CDR3 has 15 amino acids. The DNA of the CDR3 is TGTGCCACCAGTGACCCCGGACAGGGAGAGAAGCCCCAGCATTTT. The encoded protein is CATSDPGQGEKPQHF.

The rearrangement joins TRBV12-3 or TRBV12-4 to TRBJ2-7; 10 positions match TRBD2. CDR3 length equals 15 residues. J was trimmed by 4 bases and V by 6 bases; bases with no gene match: 9. The CDR3 spells CASSPGLAEDYEQYF. For the CDR3, the DNA is TGTGCCAGCAGCCCAGGACTAGCGGAAGATTACGAGCAGTACTTC.

This clonotype came up a few times. The V call is TRBV28, the J call TRBJ2-7; 9 bases agree with TRBD2. From germline, CDR1 is MDHEN and CDR2 SYDVKM. The CDR3 has 12 amino acids. V lost 4 bases and J lost 8; bases outside the gene matches: 3. CDR3 protein: CASSSLAGQQYF. The DNA for the CDR3 is TGTGCCAGCAGTTCACTAGCGGGTCAGCAGTACTTC.

The V gene is TRBV19, the J gene TRBJ2-7; TRBD1 aligns across 7 bases. CDR1 and CDR2 (germline): LNHDA, SQIVND (reference sequence). This CDR3 comprises 15 residues. With V trimmed by 3 bases and J by 1 base, 6 bases remained unmatched. The CDR3 DNA is TGTGCCAGTAGTATCGGGACAGAGTTATCCTACGAGCAGTACTTC. Protein sequence: CASSIGTELSYEQYF.

This clonotype was observed at least ten times. This chain connects TRBV19 to TRBJ2-2; 9 nucleotides line up with TRBD1. In germline, CDR1 is LNHDA, CDR2 SQIVND (reference sequence). This CDR3 is built from 15 residues. The V and J ends lost 6 bases and 5 bases, in that order; junction bases with no gene match: 7. The CDR3 here is CASRGTGIRTGELFF. CDR3 nucleotides: TGTGCCAGTAGGGGGACAGGGATAAGAACCGGGGAGCTGTTTTTT.

The table lists this clonotype with many counts. The chain carries TRBV10-3 and TRBJ2-5; possibly TRBD1 for D (6 bases). Between the trimmed V and J ends, which lost 4 bases and 1 base, there was a span of 10 bases. The CDR3 is 14 residues long. Per the germline V gene, CDR1 is ENHRY and CDR2 is SYGVKD. CDR3 in amino acids: CAISGQGPQETQYF. CDR3 nucleotide sequence: TGTGCCATCAGTGGCCAGGGGCCCCAAGAGACCCAGTACTTC.

This clonotype was observed many times. The chain links TRBV28 to TRBJ1-5; no reliable D call. Deletions cut 3 bases from V and 3 bases from J, with 12 bases between. Germline CDR1 reads MDHEN; CDR2 reads SYDVKM. The CDR3 sequence is 15 residues long. The CDR3 DNA sequence: TGTGCCAGCAGTTTTATGGGGAACTCCAATCAGCCCCAGCATTTT. This codes for CASSFMGNSNQPQHF.

This clonotype came up many times. The J gene is TRBJ1-1, the V gene TRBV7-6, with 7 bases aligning to TRBD1. CDR3 length equals 16 residues. Unmatched junction bases numbered 9, after V lost 5 bases and J lost 0 bases. Germline-derived CDR1 and CDR2 are SGHVS and FNYEAQ. DNA of the CDR3: TGTGCCAGCAGCAACTCGAGGACAGGTCTGAACACTGAAGCTTTCTTT. Its protein product is CASSNSRTGLNTEAFF.

V usage is TRBV6-5 and J usage is TRBJ2-7, with D uncertain. Deletions cut 2 bases from V and 6 bases from J, with 8 bases between. In germline, CDR1 is MNHEY, CDR2 SVGAGI. The CDR3 runs 12 residues. The CDR3 bases are TGTGCCAGCAGTTACCCCCAAGGCGAGCAGTACTTC. Translation: CASSYPQGEQYF.

This clonotype was seen ten or more times. This chain connects TRBV12-3 or TRBV12-4 to TRBJ1-1; a possible D gene is TRBD1 (6 bases). With 7 bases removed from V and 2 bases from J, the gap between germline ends came to 11 bases. The CDR3 spans 13 residues. Here the CDR3 DNA reads TGTGCCAGCACCAAGGACAGTAACACTGAAGCTTTCTTT. Its translation: CASTKDSNTEAFF.

This clonotype came up many times. This chain uses TRBV11-2 with TRBJ1-2, with D possibly TRBD1 on 5 matching bases. Trimming left V 5 bases short and J 2 bases short, with 15 bases between. The CDR3 sequence is 15 residues long. CDR1 is SGHAT, CDR2 FQNNGV, per germline. This chain's CDR3 is CASSLPPGLNYGYTF. CDR3 nucleotides: TGTGCCAGCAGCCTTCCACCGGGACTAAACTATGGCTACACCTTC. Together with reference TRBV11-2 and TRBJ1-2, the CDR3 gives the full variable domain: EAGVAQSPRYKIIEKRQSVAFWCNPISGHATLYWYQQILGQGPKLLIQFQNNGVVDDSQLPKDRFSAERLKGVDSTLKIQPAKLEDSAVYLCASSLPPGLNYGYTFGSGTRLTVV.

This clonotype has ten or more counts. The chain recombines TRBV6-5 with TRBJ2-7; TRBD1 or TRBD2 may be the D gene (5 bases each). This CDR3 is 19 amino acids long. Germline V gene sequence: CDR1 MNHEY, CDR2 SVGAGI. Between the trimmed V and J ends, which lost 7 bases and 4 bases, there was a span of 32 bases. CDR3 loop: CASTSGANSRTSVAYEQYF. In DNA form, the CDR3 reads TGTGCCAGCACTTCCGGGGCTAACTCACGGACTTCGGTCGCATACGAGCAGTACTTC.

This chain connects TRBV24-1 to TRBJ2-3; TRBD2 is a possible D gene (5 bases). The CDR3 runs 16 residues. Germline V lookup: CDR1 KGHDR, CDR2 SFDVKD. With 7 bases removed from V and 5 bases from J, the gap between germline ends came to 21 bases. The DNA for the CDR3 is TGTGCCACCAGCGAAAAAATGCGTGCCGGAGGAGATACGCAGTATTTT. Translating gives CATSEKMRAGGDTQYF.